One and the same sample provided the 25 T cell receptor beta chains below, sequenced in a study of T cell clones after liver transplantation. Profiling relied on immunoSEQ multiplex PCR, and the TCRdb table lists in-frame clones only, not all of them. The sample records 45,000 to 60,000 clones, about 71% being singletons. The source material was CD4+ T cells from blood, sampled at the roughly 16-month timepoint. The receptors were gathered from a human patient who received a liver transplant. Some T cells may have originated in the graft donor.

This chain uses TRBV7-2 with TRBJ1-2; D is unclear. Germline V lookup: CDR1 SGHTA, CDR2 FQGNSA. Between the trimmed V and J ends, which lost 6 bases and 4 bases, there was a span of 15 bases. The CDR3 loop spans 14 amino acids. The CDR3 here is CASSITRTGYGYTF. The CDR3 nucleotides read TGTGCCAGCAGTATAACGAGAACGGGCTATGGCTACACCTTC.

This clone is medium-sized. The rearrangement links TRBV6-6 to TRBJ1-2; the match to TRBD1 covers 8 bases. V dropped 7 bases and J dropped 6; count of bases not matched to a gene: 7. The CDR3 length is 13 residues. Germline CDR1 and CDR2: MNHNY and SVGAGI (reference sequence). The CDR3 region is CASTIRTGNGYTF. The CDR3 coding sequence is TGTGCCAGCACCATTAGGACAGGGAATGGCTACACCTTC.

The V and J genes are TRBV11-3 and TRBJ1-4; D uncertain. Trimming shortened V by 5 bases and J by 0 bases, and 7 bases separated the two germline ends. The CDR3 length is 14 residues. Looked up from germline, CDR1 is SGHNT and CDR2 is YENEEA. As DNA, the CDR3 is TGTGCCAGCAGCGAAGGAACAACTAATGAAAAACTGTTTTTT. Protein: CASSEGTTNEKLFF.

The J gene is TRBJ1-5, the V gene TRBV10-3; D may be TRBD1 (5 bases). The CDR3 length is 15 residues. V dropped 2 bases and J dropped 0 bases, with 8 bases sitting between them. Germline V gives CDR1 ENHRY, CDR2 SYGVKD. The CDR3 loop is CAISEGQYSNQPQHF. CDR3 bases: TGTGCCATCAGTGAGGGACAATATAGCAATCAGCCCCAGCATTTT.

V usage is TRBV6-4 and J usage is TRBJ2-3; D tentatively fits TRBD1 or TRBD2 (6 bases each). V gave up 3 bases and J gave up 4 bases, with 14 bases separating them. The CDR3 consists of 15 residues. CDR1 MRHNA and CDR2 SNTAGT come from the germline V gene. The CDR3 loop reads CASSEGGSRADTQYF. DNA for the CDR3: TGTGCCAGCAGTGAGGGGGGCTCTCGTGCAGATACGCAGTATTTT.

The CDR3 loop is CAWSPLDYTQYF. CDR3 DNA: TGTGCCTGGAGCCCACTGGACTATACGCAGTATTTT. The V and J genes are TRBV30 and TRBJ2-3; D is possibly TRBD2 (5 bases). Trimming removed 3 bases at V and 7 bases at J, with 11 bases between. Germline V lookup: CDR1 GTSNPN, CDR2 SVGIG (reference sequence). The CDR3 consists of 12 residues.

This chain uses TRBV11-2 with TRBJ2-1, with a tentative D call TRBD2 (6 bases). The germline V gene encodes CDR1 SGHAT and CDR2 FQNNGV. With 1 base removed from V and 6 bases from J, the gap between germline ends came to 10 bases. The CDR3 is 14 amino acids. The CDR3 sequence is CASSLGNSGNEQFF. The CDR3 region has the DNA TGTGCCAGCAGCTTAGGTAATAGCGGCAATGAGCAGTTCTTC. Full variable domain (missing parts from reference TRBV11-2 and TRBJ2-1): EAGVAQSPRYKIIEKRQSVAFWCNPISGHATLYWYQQILGQGPKLLIQFQNNGVVDDSQLPKDRFSAERLKGVDSTLKIQPAKLEDSAVYLCASSLGNSGNEQFFGPGTRLTVL.

This clone was recorded a few times. The chain combines TRBV9 with TRBJ2-2; 8 bases align to TRBD2. Unmatched junction bases numbered 7, after V lost 1 base and J lost 2 bases. The germline V gene has CDR1 SGDLS and CDR2 YYNGEE. There are 17 residues in the CDR3. CDR3 amino acids: CASSVLSSGRNTGELFF. CDR3 nucleotide sequence: TGTGCCAGCAGCGTACTCTCTAGCGGGCGAAACACCGGGGAGCTGTTTTTT.

In its sample, this clone was seen once. The rearrangement links TRBV25-1 to TRBJ1-2; a possible D gene is TRBD1 (6 bases). Germline CDR1 is MGHDK and CDR2 is SYGVNS. V shed 4 bases and J shed 8 bases, with 14 bases lying between them. This CDR3 is 13 amino acids long. CDR3 nucleotide sequence: TGTGCCAGCAGTGGGGACAACAGGGCCGGCTACACCTTC. This sequence encodes CASSGDNRAGYTF.

The chain employs TRBV19 and TRBJ1-2, with unresolved D. With 5 bases removed from V and 7 bases from J, the gap between germline ends came to 23 bases. The CDR3 covers 16 residues. Per germline, CDR1 LNHDA and CDR2 SQIVND (reference sequence). CDR3 sequence: CASSPHRAQEKRGYTF. CDR3 sequence (DNA): TGTGCCAGTAGTCCACACCGTGCCCAAGAGAAACGTGGCTACACCTTC. Based on the CDR3 plus reference TRBV19 and TRBJ1-2, the full variable domain is DGGITQSPKYLFRKEGQNVTLSCEQNLNHDAMYWYRQDPGQGLRLIYYSQIVNDFQKGDIAEGYSVSREKKESFPLTVTSAQKNPTAFYLCASSPHRAQEKRGYTFGSGTRLTVV.

This sequence joins TRBV5-4 and TRBJ2-6; D might be TRBD1 (5 bases). There are 15 residues in the CDR3. Trimming removed 2 bases from V and 0 bases from J, with 6 bases in between. Germline loops: CDR1 SGHNT, CDR2 YYREEE (reference sequence). Written as DNA, the CDR3 is TGTGCCAGCAGCTTACAGGACTCTGGGGCCAACGTCCTGACTTTC. It is translated as CASSLQDSGANVLTF.

Only a few counts were recorded for this clone. This rearrangement joins TRBV5-5 to TRBJ1-6, with 8 bases aligning to TRBD1. The CDR3 extends over 17 amino acids. J was trimmed by 7 bases and V by 3 bases; bases with no gene match: 12. The germline CDR1 and CDR2 sequences are SGHKS and YYEKEE (reference sequence). This chain's CDR3 is CASSSHDRGGRNSPLHF. As DNA, the CDR3 is TGTGCCAGCAGCTCCCATGACAGGGGAGGTCGAAATTCACCCCTCCACTTT.

The rearrangement uses TRBV29-1 and TRBJ2-2; D is perhaps TRBD1 (5 bases). Germline loops: CDR1 SQVTM, CDR2 ANQGSEA. The CDR3 sequence is 14 residues long. V lost 6 bases and J lost 0, with 11 bases in between. CDR3 coding DNA: TGCAGCGTGTGGGGCGGAACGAACACCGGGGAGCTGTTTTTT. Amino acid sequence: CSVWGGTNTGELFF.

In this sample, this clone turned up a few times. The chain is built from TRBV23-1 and TRBJ2-5; possible D gene TRBD1, 5 bases. TRBV23-1 is sorted into the ORF group, with uncertain function. Deletions cut 0 bases from V and 2 bases from J, with 16 bases between. The CDR3 spans 17 residues. For the CDR3, the DNA is TGCGCCAGCAGTCAATCGCTGCCAGGGAAGCCACAAGAGACCCAGTACTTC. Its translation is CASSQSLPGKPQETQYF.

V usage is TRBV28 and J usage is TRBJ1-2; 8 bases are a match to TRBD1. The germline V gene encodes CDR1 MDHEN and CDR2 SYDVKM. Trimming removed 6 bases from V and 12 bases from J; junction bases left unmatched: 12. CDR3 length equals 13 residues. CDR3 loop: CASRDGQGLGDTF. CDR3 DNA sequence: TGTGCCAGCAGGGATGGACAGGGCCTTGGAGACACCTTC.

The rearrangement uses TRBV18 and TRBJ2-1; D is perhaps TRBD2 (5 bases). This CDR3 is built from 12 residues. V gave up 5 bases and J gave up 9 bases, with 11 bases separating them. The V gene's germline CDR1 is KGHSH and CDR2 LQKENI. CDR3 DNA: TGTGCCAGCTCAATGGGAGCGAGTGAGCAGTTCTTC. Translated, it gives CASSMGASEQFF.

The chain links TRBV7-6 to TRBJ1-5; 7 bases fit TRBD1. The CDR3 has 13 residues. Germline assignment: CDR1 SGHVS and CDR2 FNYEAQ. Trimming at V came to 1 base and at J to 7 bases, leaving 1 base not matched to a gene. CDR3 sequence reads: CASSLGRGQPQHF. CDR3 nucleotide sequence: TGTGCCAGCAGCTTAGGCAGGGGGCAGCCCCAGCATTTT.

The genes are TRBV7-9 and TRBJ1-3; weak D call: TRBD1 (6 bases). Looked up from germline, CDR1 is SEHNR and CDR2 is FQNEAQ (reference sequence). The ends were cut back, 3 bases at V and 4 bases at J, with 7 bases in the middle. This CDR3 comprises 13 residues. The CDR3 DNA is TGTGCCAGCAGCTTCGGACAGGGAAACACCATATATTTT. Protein: CASSFGQGNTIYF. The whole variable domain, remainder taken from reference TRBV7-9 and TRBJ1-3, is DTGVSQNPRHKITKRGQNVTFRCDPISEHNRLYWYRQTLGQGPEFLTYFQNEAQLEKSRLLSDRFSAERPKGSFSTLEIQRTEQGDSAMYLCASSFGQGNTIYFGEGSWLTVV.

This clone showed up just a few times. J is TRBJ1-2 and V is TRBV11-2; TRBD1 matches at 7 bases. The length of the CDR3 is 15 residues. Germline trimming cut 6 bases from V and 4 bases from J; bases unmatched to any gene: 11. Germline V gene data show CDR1 as SGHAT and CDR2 as FQNNGV. CDR3 bases: TGTGCCAGCAGTTCACTTCGGGACAGTCCCTATGGCTACACCTTC. Protein product: CASSSLRDSPYGYTF. The variable domain in full, completed from reference TRBV11-2 and TRBJ1-2, reads EAGVAQSPRYKIIEKRQSVAFWCNPISGHATLYWYQQILGQGPKLLIQFQNNGVVDDSQLPKDRFSAERLKGVDSTLKIQPAKLEDSAVYLCASSSLRDSPYGYTFGSGTRLTVV.

V and J are TRBV4-3 and TRBJ2-2; no clear D gene. This CDR3 comprises 14 residues. Germline V lookup: CDR1 LGHNA, CDR2 YSLEER. The V and J ends lost 4 bases and 5 bases respectively, with 11 bases between them. The CDR3 DNA follows: TGCGCCAGCAGCCCTCAAGAGGAGACCGGGGAGCTGTTTTTT. It encodes CASSPQEETGELFF.

This clone is termed medium-sized (0.01 to 0.1%). The CDR3 DNA sequence: TGTGCCAGCAGCTTAGGGACAGGGCGGGAAGGCTACACCTTC. Amino acid sequence: CASSLGTGREGYTF. The chain employs TRBV7-2 and TRBJ1-2; TRBD1 matches at 8 bases. This CDR3 region has 14 residues. Germline V lookup: CDR1 SGHTA, CDR2 FQGNSA. Germline trimming cut 1 base from V and 8 bases from J; bases unmatched to any gene: 6.

This clone was found once. V is TRBV5-5 and J is TRBJ1-6; perhaps TRBD1 as D (6 bases). The CDR3 loop spans 15 amino acids. With 0 bases removed from V and 5 bases from J, the gap between germline ends came to 9 bases. Germline CDR1 is SGHKS and CDR2 is YYEKEE (reference sequence). The CDR3 DNA is TGTGCCAGCAGCTTGGAGGACAGAGATAATTCACCCCTCCACTTT. Protein sequence: CASSLEDRDNSPLHF.

This clone ranks as medium-sized. V gene TRBV2 combines with J gene TRBJ1-1; 11 bases match TRBD1. The V and J ends lost 6 bases and 5 bases, in that order; junction bases with no gene match: 8. Germline loops: CDR1 SNHLY, CDR2 FYNNEI. The CDR3 has 15 amino acids. Here the CDR3 DNA reads TGTGCCAGCAGAGAGGACAGGGGGCGCGGGACTGAAGCTTTCTTT. Translation gives CASREDRGRGTEAFF.

The chain recombines TRBV29-1 with TRBJ1-4; D might be TRBD1 (5 bases). CDR1 SQVTM and CDR2 ANQGSEA come from the germline V gene. V was cut by 6 bases and J by 9 bases, with 17 bases left in between. This CDR3 is 13 amino acids long. This CDR3 is CSVGQGGGKKLFF. The CDR3, as DNA: TGCAGCGTGGGGCAGGGCGGAGGGAAAAAACTGTTTTTT.

The gene calls are TRBV27 and TRBJ1-4; D uncertain. Trimming stripped 2 bases from V and 3 bases from J, with 7 bases between. The CDR3 contains 14 residues. Looked up from germline, CDR1 is MNHEY and CDR2 is SMNVEV (reference sequence). The CDR3 loop is CASSLKSANEKLFF. For the CDR3, the DNA is TGTGCCAGCAGTTTAAAATCAGCTAATGAAAAACTGTTTTTT.